This entry describes one T cell receptor beta chain. The antigen is not known. The time point here: sample taken at primary tumor resection. The sequenced material consisted of unsorted whole RNA from tumor, nontumor lung or frozen PBMC. The sample is drawn from a study of spatial heterogeneity in lung cancer. Study overall: Sequences of the beta chain were consistently detected in greater numbers than alpha-chain sequences. General study results and limits: TCRs found ubiquitously expanded in tumor appeared in blood more at resection than at follow-up.

TCRdb analysed the 5' RACE reads with MiXCR anew, one entry per CDR3 protein. Seen here are about 45,000 distinct CDR3 sequences, roughly 13% observed once, and the top ten hold about 57%. This receptor was identified in a male donor with early-stage non-small cell lung cancer. The material sequenced was PBMCs, taken at surgery.

DNA of the CDR3: TGTGCCAGCGCGGGTTACAATGAGCAGTTCTTC. This translates into CASAGYNEQFF. The chain joins TRBV12-3 or TRBV12-4 to TRBJ2-1; D may be TRBD2 (5 bases). CDR3 length equals 11 residues. V was pared by 8 bases and J by 4 bases, with 6 bases between.